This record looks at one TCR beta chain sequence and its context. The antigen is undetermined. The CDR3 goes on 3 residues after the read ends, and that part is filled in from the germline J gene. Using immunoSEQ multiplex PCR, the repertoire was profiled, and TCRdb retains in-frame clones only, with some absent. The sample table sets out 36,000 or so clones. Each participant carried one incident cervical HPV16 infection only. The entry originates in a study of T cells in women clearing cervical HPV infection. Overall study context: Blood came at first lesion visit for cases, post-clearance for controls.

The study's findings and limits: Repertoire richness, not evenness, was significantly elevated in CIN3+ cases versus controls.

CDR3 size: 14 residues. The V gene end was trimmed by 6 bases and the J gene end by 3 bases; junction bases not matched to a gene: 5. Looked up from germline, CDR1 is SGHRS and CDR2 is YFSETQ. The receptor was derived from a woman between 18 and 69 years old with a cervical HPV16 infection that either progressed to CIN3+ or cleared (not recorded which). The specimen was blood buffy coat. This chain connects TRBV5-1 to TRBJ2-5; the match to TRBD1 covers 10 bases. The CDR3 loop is CASTTGTGEETQYF. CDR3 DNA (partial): TGCGCCAGCACTACCGGGACAGGGGAAGAGACC. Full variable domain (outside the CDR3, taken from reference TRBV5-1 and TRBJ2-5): KAGVTQTPRYLIKTRGQQVTLSCSPISGHRSVSWYQQTPGQGLQFLFEYFSETQRNKGNFPGRFSGRQFSNSRSEMNVSTLELGDSALYLCASTTGTGEETQYFGPGTRLLVL.